The sequence of this T cell receptor (beta chain) was determined in a study of blood T cell repertoires in COVID-19. Only in-frame clones appear in the TCRdb table, and some are missing; sequencing was by immunoSEQ multiplex PCR. The sample shows some 230,000 clones, approximately 83% of them seen only once. V lost 1 base and J 0 bases, leaving 6 bases between the germline ends. Germline V gene sequence: CDR1 SEHNR, CDR2 FQNEAQ (reference sequence). CDR3 length equals 14 residues. This chain links TRBV7-9 with TRBJ1-1; D is unresolved. The clonotype originates from a woman in her sixties with acute or convalescent COVID-19. Sequencing was carried out using peripheral blood. The CDR3 region has the DNA TGTGCCAGCAGCTTAGAAGCGATGAACACTGAAGCTTTCTTT. Translating it yields CASSLEAMNTEAFF.